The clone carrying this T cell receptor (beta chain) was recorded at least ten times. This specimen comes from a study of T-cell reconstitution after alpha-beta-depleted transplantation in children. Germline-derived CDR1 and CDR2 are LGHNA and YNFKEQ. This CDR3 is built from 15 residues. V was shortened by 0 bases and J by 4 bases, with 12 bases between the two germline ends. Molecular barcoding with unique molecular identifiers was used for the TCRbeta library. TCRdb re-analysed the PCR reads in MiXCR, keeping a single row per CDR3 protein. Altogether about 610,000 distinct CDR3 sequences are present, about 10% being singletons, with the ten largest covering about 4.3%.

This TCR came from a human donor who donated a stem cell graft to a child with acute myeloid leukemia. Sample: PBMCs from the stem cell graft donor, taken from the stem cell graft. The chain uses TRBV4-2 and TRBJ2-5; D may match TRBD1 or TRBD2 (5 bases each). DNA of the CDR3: TGTGCCAGCAGCCAAGATGGGGGAAAGGGAGAGACCCAGTACTTC. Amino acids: CASSQDGGKGETQYF.